The source of this T cell receptor (beta chain) is a study of cytomegalovirus exposure and HLA in healthy donors. Broader study findings: It is likely that the observed cluster of highly shared sequence variants was a sequencing artifact. In a later analysis, a missense DCLRE1C variant was linked to TCR beta V- and J-gene trimming. The study designated 150 to 200 TCR beta chains cytomegalovirus-associated. Previously analyzed data showed that most TCR beta V segments were productive at a frequency of about 87% or about 30%.

CDR1 SGHRS and CDR2 YFSETQ come from the germline V gene. The CDR3 runs 15 residues. Trimming took 7 bases from V and 2 from J, leaving 18 bases between them. Primers for the PCR totalled 60 Vbeta and 13 Jbeta. Generated by immunoSEQ multiplex PCR, the TCRdb table keeps only in-frame clones and is missing some. Seen here are approximately 170,000 clones, 60% to 80% observed once, and the top ten hold around 3%. The count of this clone is one. Its specificity is unknown. The genes are TRBV5-1 and TRBJ2-5; D is perhaps TRBD2 (6 bases). Sequenced: PBMCs. This sequence was found in a middle-aged woman in good health and CMV-seropositive. The CDR3 region is CASFPSGGQQETQYF. The CDR3 DNA follows: TGCGCCAGCTTTCCCTCAGGAGGGCAGCAAGAGACCCAGTACTTC.